The subject of this entry is one TCR beta chain. Its antigen is unidentified. These data originate in a study of T cell responses to AZD1222 COVID-19 vaccine. Study-wide points: After two AZD1222 doses, spike-specific TCR breadth and depth rose versus day 0. Baseline testing showed seropositivity in only 5 or 6 AZD1222 recipients. White British donors predominated, females outnumbered males, and clonal diversity was possibly underestimated. As reported, nearly half of all spike-specific TCRs target variant regions that are unmutated.

Trimming took 5 bases from V and 7 from J, leaving 20 bases between them. This CDR3 is 15 amino acids long. Germline V gene data show CDR1 as SGHVS and CDR2 as FNYEAQ. Sequencing was performed with immunoSEQ multiplex PCR; in TCRdb, only in-frame clones are kept and a portion is missing. The sample comprises 180,000 or so clones, about nine tenths of which are singletons, and 4% to 4.5% rests with the top ten. The material sequenced was peripheral blood, taken 28 days after the second dose of the MenACWY control vaccine. J is TRBJ1-1 and V is TRBV7-6; TRBD1 might be the D (5 bases). The sequence was obtained from an adult who received the MenACWY meningococcal vaccine as a control. CDR3 in amino acids: CASSAVVAGTGEAFF. As DNA, the CDR3 is TGTGCCAGCAGCGCGGTCGTAGCGGGGACGGGTGAAGCTTTCTTT.